This TCR beta chain was sequenced for a study of CD4 T cell repertoires in COVID-19. Study at large: CFSE-low cells expanded roughly nine days with IL-2, then restimulated with other coronavirus spikes.

These memory T cells were uncultured and sequenced directly after ex vivo isolation. Points on this clone: The antigen remains undetermined.

General study points: Between roughly 6.5 and 26% of SARS-CoV-2 clonotypes also appeared in SARS-CoV and/or HKU1 spike cultures. Two or all three memory subsets shared several highly expanded SARS-CoV-2-reactive clonotypes.

TCRdb keeps only in-frame clones here, not all; method: immunoSEQ multiplex PCR. The table includes some 24,000 clones, about 94% detected once. Per germline, CDR1 LNHDA and CDR2 SQIVND (reference sequence). CDR3 length: 14 amino acids. With V trimmed by 2 bases and J by 5 bases, 3 bases remained unmatched. The sequencing used circulating follicular helper CD4+ T cells (cTfh) from blood, collected before the COVID-19 pandemic. The V call is TRBV19, the J call TRBJ1-1; TRBD1 agrees at 9 bases. This sequence originates from a human donor who had COVID-19. As DNA, the CDR3 is TGTGCCAGTAGTATAAAGACAGGGGGGACTGAAGCTTTCTTT. This gives the protein CASSIKTGGTEAFF.